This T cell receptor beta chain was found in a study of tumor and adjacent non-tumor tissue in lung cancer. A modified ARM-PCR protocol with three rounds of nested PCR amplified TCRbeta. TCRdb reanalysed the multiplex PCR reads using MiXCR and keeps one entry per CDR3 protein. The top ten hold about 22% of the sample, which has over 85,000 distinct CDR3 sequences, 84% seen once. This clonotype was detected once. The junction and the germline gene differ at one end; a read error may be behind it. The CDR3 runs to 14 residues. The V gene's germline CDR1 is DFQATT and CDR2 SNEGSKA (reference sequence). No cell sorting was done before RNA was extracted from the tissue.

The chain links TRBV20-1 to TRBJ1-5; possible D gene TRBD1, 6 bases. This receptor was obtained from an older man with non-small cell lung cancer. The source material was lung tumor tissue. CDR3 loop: CSARATQGIQPQHF. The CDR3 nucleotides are TGCAGTGCTAGAGCCACACAGGGTATCCAGCCTCAGCATTTT.